A single sample gave rise to the 28 T cell receptor beta chains below, sequenced in a study of T cell responses to AZD1222 COVID-19 vaccine. Repertoires were generated with immunoSEQ multiplex PCR, while TCRdb's copy carries only in-frame clones and drops some. This table has some 130,000 clones, roughly 88% appearing once. Here the sequenced sample was peripheral blood, taken 28 days after the second AZD1222 dose. Source of these receptors: an adult who received the AZD1222 COVID-19 vaccine.

The rearrangement links TRBV18 to TRBJ2-2; D gene unclear. The germline CDR1 and CDR2 sequences are KGHSH and LQKENI. This CDR3 spans 12 amino acids. Trimming shortened V by 6 bases and J by 4 bases, and 6 bases separated the two germline ends. The chain's CDR3 is CASSLSTGELFF. CDR3 sequence (DNA): TGTGCCAGCTCCCTTTCCACCGGGGAGCTGTTTTTT.

The genes are TRBV12-5 and TRBJ1-1; D not certain. The V end was cut by 0 bases, the J end by 0 bases, with 11 bases between. The CDR3 spans 16 residues. CDR1 is LGHNT, CDR2 FRNRAP, per germline. The CDR3 region is CASGLVADGVNTEAFF. In DNA, the CDR3 is TGTGCTAGTGGTTTGGTAGCCGACGGGGTGAACACTGAAGCTTTCTTT. Drawing the rest from reference TRBV12-5 and TRBJ1-1, the complete variable domain is DARVTQTPRHKVTEMGQEVTMRCQPILGHNTVFWYRQTMMQGLELLAYFRNRAPLDDSGMPKDRFSAEMPDATLATLKIQPSEPRDSAVYFCASGLVADGVNTEAFFGQGTRLTVV.

The count of this clone is one. V usage is TRBV3-1 (or the pseudogene TRBV3-2) and J usage is TRBJ2-5; TRBD2 agrees at 9 bases. The CDR3 contains 15 residues. Germline CDR1 LGHDT, CDR2 YNNKEL (reference sequence). With 7 bases clipped from V and 5 bases from J, the junction kept 11 bases outside the gene matches. The CDR3 bases are TGTGCCAGCACCCAGAGCGGGAGGCCTCTCGAGACCCAGTACTTC. It translates to CASTQSGRPLETQYF.

The V and J genes are TRBV7-9 and TRBJ1-2, with TRBD1 matching over 11 bases. Looked up from germline, CDR1 is SEHNR and CDR2 is FQNEAQ (reference sequence). V was pared by 4 bases and J by 6 bases, with 4 bases of the junction left unmatched. This CDR3 is built from 14 residues. The CDR3 sequence is CASSSMGQGDGYTF. CDR3 nucleotides: TGTGCCAGCAGCTCCATGGGACAGGGGGATGGCTACACCTTC.

The rearrangement uses TRBV5-1 and TRBJ1-1; D is perhaps TRBD1 (5 bases). V was cut by 0 bases and J by 2 bases, with 14 bases left in between. The CDR3 length is 16 residues. Germline V gives CDR1 SGHRS, CDR2 YFSETQ. CDR3 DNA: TGCGCCAGCAGCTTGGTGGTGCCAGGGCCCAACACTGAAGCTTTCTTT. Its protein is CASSLVVPGPNTEAFF.

This chain uses TRBV2 with TRBJ1-5; 8 nucleotides match TRBD1. The CDR3 totals 15 residues. The germline CDR1 and CDR2 sequences are SNHLY and FYNNEI. Losses at the gene ends were 8 bases for V and 2 bases for J; bases not matched to a gene: 8. The CDR3 DNA follows: TGTGCCAGCGCACGACAGGGGCTGGGCAATCAGCCCCAGCATTTT. Protein sequence: CASARQGLGNQPQHF. Full variable domain (rest looked up from reference TRBV2 and TRBJ1-5): EPEVTQTPSHQVTQMGQEVILRCVPISNHLYFYWYRQILGQKVEFLVSFYNNEISEKSEIFDDQFSVERPDGSNFTLKIRSTKLEDSAMYFCASARQGLGNQPQHFGDGTRLSIL.

The V and J genes are TRBV5-1 and TRBJ1-2; maybe TRBD1 (6 bases). This CDR3 region has 15 residues. The V gene's germline CDR1 is SGHRS and CDR2 YFSETQ. Trimming removed 0 bases from V and 0 bases from J, with 9 bases in between. CDR3 residues: CASSLETGTNYGYTF. The DNA of the CDR3 is TGCGCCAGCAGCTTGGAGACAGGAACTAACTATGGCTACACCTTC.

This clone has only one observation. The CDR3, as DNA: TGTGCCAGCGCCCGAGCGGTTAGCTCCTACGAGCAGTACTTC. It specifies CASARAVSSYEQYF. This chain joins TRBV6-5 and TRBJ2-7; TRBD2 is a possible D gene (5 bases). V was shortened by 8 bases and J by 0 bases, with 14 bases between the two germline ends. Germline V gene data show CDR1 as MNHEY and CDR2 as SVGAGI. The CDR3 covers 14 residues.

This chain links TRBV3-1 (or the pseudogene TRBV3-2) with TRBJ1-2; D is ambiguous. V was pared by 4 bases and J by 4 bases, with 13 bases between. Germline loops: CDR1 LGHDT, CDR2 YNNKEL (reference sequence). This CDR3 comprises 14 residues. The chain's CDR3 is CASSPATAAYGYTF. The CDR3, as DNA: TGTGCCAGCAGCCCCGCTACAGCCGCCTATGGCTACACCTTC.

The V and J genes are TRBV2 and TRBJ1-2; D ambiguous. The CDR3 has 13 amino acids. Trimming shortened V by 6 bases and J by 7 bases, and 15 bases separated the two germline ends. Germline V gene data show CDR1 as SNHLY and CDR2 as FYNNEI. In nucleotides, the CDR3 is TGTGCCAGCAGGTTCGGGCGCCCCTCTGGCTACACCTTC. It yields the protein CASRFGRPSGYTF.

This sequence joins TRBV9 and TRBJ2-7; 8 bases map to TRBD1. Looked up from germline, CDR1 is SGDLS and CDR2 is YYNGEE. The CDR3 consists of 15 residues. V gave up 4 bases and J gave up 0 bases; unmatched junction bases: 6. The CDR3 nucleotides read TGTGCCAGCAGCCCCACAGGGGGTACCTCCTACGAGCAGTACTTC. Its protein is CASSPTGGTSYEQYF.

The V and J genes are TRBV4-3 and TRBJ1-2; perhaps TRBD1 as D (5 bases). Trimming left V 0 bases short and J 7 bases short, with 12 bases between. CDR1 and CDR2 from the germline V gene are LGHNA and YSLEER. The CDR3 length is 14 residues. CDR3 sequence (DNA): TGCGCCAGCAGCCAAGATCCAGGGACGGGTGGCTACACCTTC. Translation: CASSQDPGTGGYTF.

The chain couples TRBV28 to TRBJ1-6; no reliable D call. The CDR3 contains 12 residues. V was clipped by 3 bases and J by 7 bases, with 4 bases between them. Germline V gene data show CDR1 as MDHEN and CDR2 as SYDVKM. The CDR3 region is CASSFQNSPLHF. CDR3 nucleotides: TGTGCCAGCAGTTTTCAGAATTCACCCCTCCACTTT.

Only a few counts were recorded for this clone. The chain carries TRBV5-8 and TRBJ2-5; D ambiguous. This CDR3 has 13 amino acids. The ends were cut back, 0 bases at V and 5 bases at J, with 8 bases in the middle. Per germline, CDR1 SGHTS and CDR2 YDEGEE. CDR3 residues: CASSLVSAETQYF. The CDR3 DNA reads TGTGCCAGCAGCTTGGTTTCCGCGGAGACCCAGTACTTC.

The DNA of the CDR3 is TGTGCCAGCACCAAGACAGGGTTAGAGACCCAGTACTTC. It is translated as CASTKTGLETQYF. The genes are TRBV28 and TRBJ2-5, with 7 bases lining up with TRBD1. Per the germline V gene, CDR1 is MDHEN and CDR2 is SYDVKM. The CDR3 length is 13 residues. V shed 7 bases, J shed 4 bases, and the junction held 6 bases outside the gene matches.

This chain uses TRBV5-1 with TRBJ2-1; 8 nucleotides line up with TRBD2. V lost 2 bases, J lost 7 bases, and 8 bases stayed unmatched. Germline CDR1 SGHRS, CDR2 YFSETQ. CDR3 length: 15 amino acids. Here the CDR3 DNA reads TGCGCCAGCAGCTTCACTAGCGGAGCAGGGAATGAGCAGTTCTTC. It translates to CASSFTSGAGNEQFF.

This clone is a singleton in its sample. The rearrangement uses TRBV2 and TRBJ2-1; possible D gene TRBD2, 7 bases. The CDR3 spans 15 residues. Trimming cost V 4 bases and J 4 bases, with 14 bases left between them. In germline, CDR1 is SNHLY, CDR2 FYNNEI. The CDR3 DNA reads TGTGCCAGCAGTGCGGAGGGGGGGGCGTACAATGAGCAGTTCTTC. Its protein is CASSAEGGAYNEQFF.

This chain connects TRBV4-1 to TRBJ1-3; D perhaps matches TRBD1 (5 bases). Germline V gives CDR1 MGHRA, CDR2 YSYEKL. This CDR3 is 17 amino acids long. V was shortened by 5 bases and J by 0 bases, with 17 bases between the two germline ends. This CDR3 is CASSYMTGEISGNTIYF. In DNA form, the CDR3 reads TGCGCCAGCAGCTACATGACGGGGGAAATCTCTGGAAACACCATATATTTT.

The rearrangement links TRBV19 to TRBJ1-2, with D possibly matching TRBD1 (6 bases). V was trimmed by 7 bases and J by 4 bases, leaving 19 bases between them. Germline CDR1 LNHDA, CDR2 SQIVND (reference sequence). This CDR3 comprises 15 residues. Written as DNA, the CDR3 is TGTGCCAGTACGGGTCGAGGGGGAGATTCCTATGGCTACACCTTC. It translates to CASTGRGGDSYGYTF.

J is TRBJ2-2 and V is TRBV6-5; D not resolved. Per the germline V gene, CDR1 is MNHEY and CDR2 is SVGAGI. CDR3 length equals 11 residues. Trimming left V 5 bases short and J 3 bases short, with 1 base between. The CDR3 DNA sequence: TGTGCCAGCAGTCACACCGGGGAGCTGTTTTTT. It codes for CASSHTGELFF.

The chain has TRBV19 and TRBJ1-5; 7 bases align to TRBD1. Germline values: CDR1 LNHDA, CDR2 SQIVND (reference sequence). The junction had 13 bases not matched to a gene; V was cut back by 1 base and J by 7 bases. The CDR3 consists of 17 residues. The CDR3 DNA reads TGTGCCAGTAGTATAGGTGTAACAGGGGCATTAGGACAGCCCCAGCATTTT. The encoded protein is CASSIGVTGALGQPQHF.

CDR3 in DNA: TGTGCCAGTAGTATAGATTTAAGGAACTGGGGTTCACCCCTCCACTTT. Residues: CASSIDLRNWGSPLHF. The chain uses TRBV19 and TRBJ1-6, with D unclear. The CDR3 has 16 amino acids. CDR1 is LNHDA and CDR2 is SQIVND in the germline V gene (reference sequence). Trimming took 0 bases from V and 9 from J, leaving 15 bases between them.

The genes are TRBV6-5 and TRBJ2-7; tentative D call: TRBD1 (5 bases). The CDR3 consists of 13 residues. Trimming took off 5 bases at V and 2 bases at J, with 10 bases between the two ends. CDR1 is MNHEY and CDR2 is SVGAGI in the germline V gene. CDR3 residues: CASSRDSTYEQYF. DNA of the CDR3: TGTGCCAGCAGTCGTGACAGTACCTACGAGCAGTACTTC.

This clone was found many times. The chain employs TRBV27 and TRBJ1-2, with a possible D match to TRBD1 (5 bases). Per the germline V gene, CDR1 is MNHEY and CDR2 is SMNVEV (reference sequence). Trimming left V 0 bases short and J 4 bases short, with 9 bases between. The CDR3 is 14 amino acids. CDR3 nucleotides: TGTGCCAGCAGTTTATCGCGACAGATCTATGGCTACACCTTC. Protein sequence: CASSLSRQIYGYTF.

This chain joins TRBV12-3 or TRBV12-4 and TRBJ1-5, with a tentative D call TRBD1 (5 bases). With 8 bases removed from V and 7 bases from J, the gap between germline ends came to 12 bases. CDR3 length: 12 residues. The DNA for the CDR3 is TGTGCCAGCGGGGACGATCAGCAGCCCCAGCATTTT. It is translated as CASGDDQQPQHF.

The chain carries TRBV19 and TRBJ2-1, with 13 bases fitting TRBD2. The CDR3 is 19 amino acids. The V segment lost 5 bases and the J segment 0 bases; nucleotides outside the gene matches: 10. Germline V lookup: CDR1 LNHDA, CDR2 SQIVND (reference sequence). The CDR3 loop reads CASSSSGLAGYRSYNEQFF. The CDR3 DNA follows: TGTGCCAGTAGTTCTTCGGGACTAGCGGGATACCGCTCCTACAATGAGCAGTTCTTC.

CDR3 DNA sequence: TGTGCCAGCAGTGAAGAGCGGGGCGCGGGCAATCAGCCCCAGCATTTT. Translating it yields CASSEERGAGNQPQHF. This sequence joins TRBV6-1 and TRBJ1-5; D is perhaps TRBD1 (5 bases). V was clipped by 1 base and J by 2 bases, with 12 bases between them. CDR3 length: 16 amino acids. CDR1 and CDR2 from the germline V gene are MNHNS and SASEGT.

The J gene is TRBJ1-2, the V gene TRBV14, with a possible D match to TRBD1 (6 bases). The ends were cut back, 4 bases at V and 5 bases at J, with 14 bases in the middle. The CDR3 runs to 14 residues. Per the germline V gene, CDR1 is SGHDN and CDR2 is FVKESK. Here the CDR3 DNA reads TGTGCCAGCAGCCCTCTGGACAGAGTATATGGCTACACCTTC. Its translation is CASSPLDRVYGYTF.